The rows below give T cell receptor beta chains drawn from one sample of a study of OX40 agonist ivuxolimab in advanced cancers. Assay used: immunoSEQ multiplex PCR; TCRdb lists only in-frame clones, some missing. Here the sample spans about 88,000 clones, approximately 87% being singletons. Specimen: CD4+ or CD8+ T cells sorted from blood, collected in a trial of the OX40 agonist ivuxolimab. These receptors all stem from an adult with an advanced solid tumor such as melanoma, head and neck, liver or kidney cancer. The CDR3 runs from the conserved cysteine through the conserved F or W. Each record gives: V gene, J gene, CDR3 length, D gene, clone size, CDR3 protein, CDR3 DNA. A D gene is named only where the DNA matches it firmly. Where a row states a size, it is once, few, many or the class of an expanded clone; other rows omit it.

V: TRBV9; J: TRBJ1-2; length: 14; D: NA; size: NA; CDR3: CASSAWTENYGYTF; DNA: TGTGCCAGCAGCGCGTGGACGGAGAACTATGGCTACACCTTC
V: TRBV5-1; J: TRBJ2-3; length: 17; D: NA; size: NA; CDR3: CASSLAPAGASTDTQYF; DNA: TGCGCCAGCAGCTTGGCCCCAGCAGGGGCTAGCACAGATACGCAGTATTTT
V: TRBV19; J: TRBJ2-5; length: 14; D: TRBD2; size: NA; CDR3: CASSKGTKQETQYF; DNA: TGTGCCAGTAGTAAGGGGACTAAACAAGAGACCCAGTACTTC
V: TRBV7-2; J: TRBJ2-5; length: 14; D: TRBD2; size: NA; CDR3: CASSIAGYQETQYF; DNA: TGTGCCAGCAGCATAGCGGGCTACCAAGAGACCCAGTACTTC
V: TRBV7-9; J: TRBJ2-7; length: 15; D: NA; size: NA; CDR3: CASSRVQDSSYEQYF; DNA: TGTGCCAGCAGCCGCGTCCAGGACAGCTCCTACGAGCAGTACTTC
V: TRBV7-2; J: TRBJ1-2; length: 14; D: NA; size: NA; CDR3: CASSLKWSEGGGTF; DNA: TGTGCCAGCAGCTTAAAATGGAGTGAGGGTGGTGGGACCTTC
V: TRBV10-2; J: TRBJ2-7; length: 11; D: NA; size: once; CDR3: CASSVDYEQYF; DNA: TGCGCCAGCAGTGTTGACTACGAGCAGTACTTC
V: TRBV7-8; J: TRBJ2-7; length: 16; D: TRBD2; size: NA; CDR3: CASSLDRLAGVGEQYF; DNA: TGTGCCAGCAGCTTAGATCGACTAGCGGGAGTAGGCGAGCAGTACTTC
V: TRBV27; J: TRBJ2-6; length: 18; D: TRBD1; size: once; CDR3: CASTSPGQGVAGANVLTF; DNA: TGTGCCAGCACCTCCCCGGGACAGGGGGTGGCTGGGGCCAACGTCCTGACTTTC
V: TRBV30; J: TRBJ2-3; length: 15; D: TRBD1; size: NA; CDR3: CAWSSGGDAGHTQYF; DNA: TGTGCCTGGAGCTCAGGGGGCGATGCTGGTCATACGCAGTATTTT
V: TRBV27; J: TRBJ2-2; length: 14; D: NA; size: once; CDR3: CASRPQPLAGELFF; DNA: TGTGCCAGCCGACCTCAACCACTCGCGGGGGAGCTGTTTTTT
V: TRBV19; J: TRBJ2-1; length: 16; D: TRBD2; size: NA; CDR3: CASTGLGRTSENEQFF; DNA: TGTGCCAGTACGGGTCTGGGCAGGACTAGCGAGAATGAGCAGTTCTTC
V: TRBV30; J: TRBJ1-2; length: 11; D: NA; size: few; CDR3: CAWSATYGYTF; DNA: TGTGCCTGGAGTGCCACCTATGGCTACACCTTC
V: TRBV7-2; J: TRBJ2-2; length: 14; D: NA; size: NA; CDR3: CASSFNMNTGELFF; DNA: TGTGCCAGCAGCTTTAACATGAACACCGGGGAGCTGTTTTTT
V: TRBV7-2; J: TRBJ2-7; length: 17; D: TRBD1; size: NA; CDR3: CASSSQRDRGFVYEQYF; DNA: TGTGCCAGCAGCTCCCAAAGAGACAGGGGGTTTGTCTACGAGCAGTACTTC
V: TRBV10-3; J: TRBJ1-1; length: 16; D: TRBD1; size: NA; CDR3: CAISEPAGTGNTEAFF; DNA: TGTGCCATCAGTGAACCCGCCGGGACAGGGAACACTGAAGCTTTCTTT
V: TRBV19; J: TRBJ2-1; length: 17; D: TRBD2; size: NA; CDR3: CASSLGGLAGANNEQFF; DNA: TGTGCCAGTAGTTTGGGGGGGCTAGCGGGAGCTAACAATGAGCAGTTCTTC
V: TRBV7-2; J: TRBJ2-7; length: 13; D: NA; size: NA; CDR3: CASSPESRDEQYF; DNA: TGTGCCAGCAGCCCGGAGTCTAGGGACGAGCAGTACTTC
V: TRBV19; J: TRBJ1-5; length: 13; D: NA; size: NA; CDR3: CASSISVDQPQHF; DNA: TGTGCCAGTAGTATTAGCGTAGATCAGCCCCAGCATTTT
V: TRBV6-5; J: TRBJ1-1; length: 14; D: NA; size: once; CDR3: CASRHTGRTTEAFF; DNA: TGTGCCAGCAGGCATACAGGGAGGACCACTGAAGCTTTCTTT
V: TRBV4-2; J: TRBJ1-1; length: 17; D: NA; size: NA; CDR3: CASSQVASGGLNTEAFF; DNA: TGTGCCAGCAGCCAAGTAGCTAGCGGGGGCCTGAACACTGAAGCTTTCTTT
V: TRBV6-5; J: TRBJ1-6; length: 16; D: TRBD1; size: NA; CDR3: CASSYSRTGGNSPLHF; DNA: TGTGCCAGCAGTTACTCAAGGACAGGGGGTAATTCACCCCTCCACTTT
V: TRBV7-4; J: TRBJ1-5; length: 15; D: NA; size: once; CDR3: CASTLRGIGNQPQHF; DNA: TGTGCCAGCACCCTAAGGGGGATTGGCAATCAGCCCCAGCATTTT
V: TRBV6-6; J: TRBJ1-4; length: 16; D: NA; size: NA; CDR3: CASSYSGVGYNEKLFF; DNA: TGTGCCAGCAGTTACTCGGGTGTAGGTTATAATGAAAAACTGTTTTTT
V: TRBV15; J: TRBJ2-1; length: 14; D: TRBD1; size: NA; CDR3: CATRPGQGYNEQFF; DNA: TGTGCCACCAGGCCGGGACAGGGCTACAATGAGCAGTTCTTC
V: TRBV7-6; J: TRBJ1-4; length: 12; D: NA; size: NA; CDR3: CASSLGGEKLFF; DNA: TGTGCCAGCAGCTTGGGGGGTGAAAAACTGTTTTTT
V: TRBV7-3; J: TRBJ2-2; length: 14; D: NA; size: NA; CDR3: CASSFKGEAGELFF; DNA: TGTGCCAGCAGCTTTAAGGGGGAGGCCGGGGAGCTGTTTTTT
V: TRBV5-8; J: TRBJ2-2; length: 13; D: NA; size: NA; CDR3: CASSPRVTGELFF; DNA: TGTGCCAGCAGCCCCAGGGTCACCGGGGAGCTGTTTTTT
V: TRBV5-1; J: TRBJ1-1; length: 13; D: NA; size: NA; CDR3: CASSAELNTEAFF; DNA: TGCGCCAGCAGCGCAGAGTTAAACACTGAAGCTTTCTTT
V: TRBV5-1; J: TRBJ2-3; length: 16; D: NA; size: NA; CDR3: CASSLGAGTSTDTQYF; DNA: TGCGCCAGCAGCTTGGGGGCGGGGACTAGCACAGATACGCAGTATTTT
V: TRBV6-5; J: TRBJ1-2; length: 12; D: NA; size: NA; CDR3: CASTRTGAGYTF; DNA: TGTGCCAGCACGAGGACGGGGGCTGGCTACACCTTC
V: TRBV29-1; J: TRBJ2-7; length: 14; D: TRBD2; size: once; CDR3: CSVVSGRGGYEQYF; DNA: TGCAGCGTTGTATCGGGGCGGGGGGGATACGAGCAGTACTTC
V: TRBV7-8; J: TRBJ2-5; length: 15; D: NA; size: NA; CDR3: CASSLAGGVQETQYF; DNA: TGTGCCAGCAGCTTAGCCGGAGGCGTTCAAGAGACCCAGTACTTC
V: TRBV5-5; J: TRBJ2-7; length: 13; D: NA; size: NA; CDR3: CASSPAGNYEQYF; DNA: TGTGCCAGCAGCCCGGCGGGGAACTACGAGCAGTACTTC